This T cell receptor beta chain emerged from a study of blood T cell repertoires in COVID-19. Whole-study context: There were acute and convalescent COVID-19 samples, and they came from the United States, Italy and Spain. T cells, B-cell-depleted T cells, or PBMCs provided the cDNA or gDNA that served as material.

Trimming cost V 1 base and J 1 base, with 10 bases left between them. This CDR3 contains 15 residues. The germline gives CDR1 KGHSH, CDR2 LQKENI. The table came from immunoSEQ multiplex PCR; TCRdb's copy has only in-frame clones and leaves some out. The table lists about 180,000 clones, roughly 87% of them singletons. This TCR was recovered from a human donor with acute COVID-19. The donor label of this sample is uncertain. The material sequenced was PBMCs or T cells enriched from blood (not recorded which). The rearrangement uses TRBV18 and TRBJ2-5; weak D call: TRBD1 (6 bases). DNA for the CDR3: TGTGCCAGCTCACCACGGGACAAAGTCCAAGAGACCCAGTACTTC. Protein sequence: CASSPRDKVQETQYF. The full variable domain, rest sourced from reference TRBV18 and TRBJ2-5, is NAGVMQNPRHLVRRRGQEARLRCSPMKGHSHVYWYRQLPEEGLKFMVYLQKENIIDESGMPKERFSAEFPKEGPSILRIQQVVRGDSAAYFCASSPRDKVQETQYFGPGTRLLVL.